This section outlines one TCR beta chain sequence together with its context. These data originate in a study of T cell changes during pregnancy in multiple sclerosis. CDR3 length: 15 amino acids. Germline trimming cut 7 bases from V and 3 bases from J; bases unmatched to any gene: 4. CDR1 and CDR2 (germline): SGHRS, YFSETQ. Generated by immunoSEQ multiplex PCR, the TCRdb table keeps only in-frame clones and is missing some. The top ten hold 1.4% to 1.5% of the sample, which has about 68,000 clones, over 75% seen once. This rearrangement joins TRBV5-1 to TRBJ2-1; 13 bases match TRBD2. The material sequenced was peripheral blood, taken in the third trimester of pregnancy. This clonotype was sampled from a female donor with multiple sclerosis, enrolled in a pregnancy study. CDR3 DNA sequence: TGCGCCAGCGGACTAGCGGGAGCGGACTACAATGAGCAGTTCTTC. It specifies CASGLAGADYNEQFF. Full variable domain (rest looked up from reference TRBV5-1 and TRBJ2-1): KAGVTQTPRYLIKTRGQQVTLSCSPISGHRSVSWYQQTPGQGLQFLFEYFSETQRNKGNFPGRFSGRQFSNSRSEMNVSTLELGDSALYLCASGLAGADYNEQFFGPGTRLTVL.